Reported below is one TCR beta chain. These data come from a study of technical replicates of blood from a handful of donors. Trimming took 0 bases from V and 9 from J, leaving 11 bases between them. Per germline, CDR1 SGHAT and CDR2 FQNNGV. The CDR3 is made up of 14 amino acids. Clones were read by immunoSEQ multiplex PCR, and TCRdb kept only the in-frame ones, dropping some. The sample contains about 73,000 clones, 85% to 95% of which appear only once. The rearrangement uses TRBV11-2 and TRBJ1-4, with a weak D call TRBD1 (5 bases). The sample was PBMCs. The receptor's source is a human donor in good health. Some clones in this sample may be carry-over from other donors' samples. The DNA of the CDR3 is TGTGCCAGCAGCTTAGATGGCAGGGTTAAAAAACTGTTTTTT. The encoded protein is CASSLDGRVKKLFF.